What follows are 17 T cell receptor beta chains derived from one specimen sequenced in a study of beta chain features in type 1 diabetes (dated by TCRdb to the late 2010s). The method behind the library was the immunoSEQ multiplex PCR assay. The entire amount of isolated RNA was reverse transcribed using the High Capacity cDNA Reverse Transcription Kit, so the sequenced TCRB transcripts were expressed ones. Drawn from immuneACCESS, this table holds only the in-frame rearrangements with V and J called that TCRdb kept. Clones are partly lost; checked studies trace under half to an unresolved V gene and leave the rest unexplained. The sample table holds approximately 90,000 clones, of which 25% to 35% were seen once. The ten largest make up about 0.5% of the sample. Sequencing was performed on stem cell memory CD4+ T cells from blood. In light of the paper, this sample's cell subset or site label describes: stem cell-like memory CD4+ T cells. The source of these receptors is a woman aged 18-30 years in good health.

This clone was counted only a few times. This rearrangement joins TRBV30 to TRBJ2-5; 12 nucleotides align to TRBD2. V trimming: 5 bases; J trimming: 3 bases; junction bases outside the gene matches: 4. The V gene's germline CDR1 is GTSNPN and CDR2 SVGIG (reference sequence). This CDR3 is 14 amino acids long. CDR3 loop: CAWARTSGKETQYF. In DNA, the CDR3 is TGTGCCTGGGCCAGGACTAGCGGGAAAGAGACCCAGTACTTC.

This clone was seen at least ten times. V is TRBV30 and J is TRBJ2-1, with 7 bases lining up with TRBD2. The germline gives CDR1 GTSNPN, CDR2 SVGIG (reference sequence). The V segment lost 7 bases and the J segment 3 bases; nucleotides outside the gene matches: 0. The CDR3 length is 11 residues. CDR3 coding DNA: TGTGCCTCTAGCGGCTACAATGAGCAGTTCTTC. Amino acids: CASSGYNEQFF.

The V and J genes are TRBV11-2 and TRBJ1-1; D remains unclear. CDR1 and CDR2 from the germline V gene are SGHAT and FQNNGV. This CDR3 contains 13 residues. Trimming stripped 6 bases from V and 0 bases from J, with 8 bases between. The CDR3 sequence: CASRNQMNTEAFF. The CDR3 nucleotides are TGTGCCAGCAGAAATCAAATGAACACTGAAGCTTTCTTT.

This clone was recorded a few times. V is TRBV28 and J is TRBJ2-3; the D gene is possibly TRBD2 (6 bases). Trimming removed 6 bases at V and 0 bases at J, with 19 bases between. The length of the CDR3 is 17 residues. The germline V gene has CDR1 MDHEN and CDR2 SYDVKM. The DNA for the CDR3 is TGTGCCAGCAGACCCCACGGGGGACCCCACAGCACAGATACGCAGTATTTT. Its protein product is CASRPHGGPHSTDTQYF.

The J gene is TRBJ2-1, the V gene TRBV29-1; TRBD1 matches 10 bases. CDR1 is SQVTM and CDR2 is ANQGSEA in the germline V gene. This CDR3 has 11 residues. J gave up 9 bases and V 5 bases, and 1 base lay outside the gene matches. The CDR3 protein is CSVRTGGEQFF. CDR3 nucleotide sequence: TGCAGCGTTCGGACAGGGGGTGAGCAGTTCTTC.

J is TRBJ2-7 and V is TRBV5-4, with D tentatively TRBD1 (6 bases). The CDR3 consists of 13 residues. Trimming pared 9 bases from V and 1 base from J, leaving 14 bases between. From germline, CDR1 is SGHNT and CDR2 YYREEE (reference sequence). The CDR3 loop reads CAINRVGSYEQYF. The CDR3 nucleotides read TGTGCCATAAACAGGGTTGGATCCTACGAGCAGTACTTC.

The chain employs TRBV4-2 and TRBJ1-2; no clear D gene. CDR1 and CDR2 from the germline V gene are LGHNA and YNFKEQ. V dropped 4 bases and J dropped 3 bases, with 9 bases sitting between them. This CDR3 is built from 13 residues. The CDR3: CASSPPRDYGYTF. In DNA, the CDR3 is TGTGCCAGCAGCCCCCCTCGGGACTATGGCTACACCTTC.

CDR3 loop: CSARTPRGSFF. The DNA of the CDR3 is TGCAGTGCTAGGACACCTCGGGGGTCTTTCTTT. This chain links TRBV20-1 with TRBJ1-1; TRBD1 is a possible D gene (5 bases). V was pared by 3 bases and J by 12 bases, with 14 bases between. The CDR3 has 11 residues. Germline values: CDR1 DFQATT, CDR2 SNEGSKA (reference sequence).

The table lists this clone with a few counts. The J gene is TRBJ2-3, the V gene TRBV7-8, with 9 bases that match TRBD1. The germline V gene has CDR1 SGHVS and CDR2 FQNEAQ. V trimming: 4 bases; J trimming: 0 bases; junction bases outside the gene matches: 5. The CDR3 loop spans 16 amino acids. CDR3 sequence reads: CASSSAGQGSTDTQYF. CDR3 DNA: TGTGCCAGCAGCTCCGCCGGACAGGGGAGCACAGATACGCAGTATTTT.

This clone was observed a handful of times. This chain joins TRBV7-2 and TRBJ2-1; 12 positions match TRBD1. Unmatched junction bases numbered 4, after V lost 4 bases and J lost 9 bases. CDR3 size: 14 residues. Per the germline V gene, CDR1 is SGHTA and CDR2 is FQGNSA. CDR3 DNA sequence: TGTGCCAGCAGCTCGGGACAGGGGGCCAGTGAGCAGTTCTTC. Protein product: CASSSGQGASEQFF.

The V call is TRBV19, the J call TRBJ2-3; a weak D match, TRBD2 (5 bases). Germline V gene lookup returns CDR1 LNHDA and CDR2 SQIVND (reference sequence). CDR3 length: 15 amino acids. V was clipped by 5 bases and J by 4 bases, with 16 bases between them. The CDR3 loop is CASSLTRADSDTQYF. The CDR3 DNA reads TGTGCCAGTAGTCTGACCAGAGCGGACTCAGATACGCAGTATTTT.

This clone was picked up a small number of times. The chain uses TRBV19 and TRBJ1-6; D gene unclear. Germline V gene lookup returns CDR1 LNHDA and CDR2 SQIVND (reference sequence). CDR3 length equals 13 residues. V shed 6 bases and J shed 4 bases, with 7 bases lying between them. CDR3 protein: CASSGEYNSPLHF. Written as DNA, the CDR3 is TGTGCCAGTAGCGGGGAGTATAATTCACCCCTCCACTTT.

The CDR3 DNA reads TGTGCCAGCTCAACGGACATCCCTAGGGCGGACACTGAAGCTTTCTTT. Protein sequence: CASSTDIPRADTEAFF. This chain connects TRBV18 to TRBJ1-1; D is perhaps TRBD1 (5 bases). The CDR3 is 16 residues long. Germline-derived CDR1 and CDR2 are KGHSH and LQKENI. Between the trimmed V and J ends, which lost 5 bases and 3 bases, there was a span of 19 bases.

This clone showed up just a few times. The chain couples TRBV6-5 to TRBJ1-1, with D possibly being TRBD1 (6 bases). V was shortened by 5 bases and J by 0 bases, with 10 bases between the two germline ends. Germline V gene data show CDR1 as MNHEY and CDR2 as SVGAGI. The CDR3 runs 14 residues. CDR3 loop: CASSDRPLNTEAFF. The CDR3 DNA sequence: TGTGCCAGCAGTGACAGGCCCCTGAACACTGAAGCTTTCTTT.

This clone came up a few times. The V and J genes are TRBV6-1 and TRBJ2-1; possible D gene TRBD2, 6 bases. With 4 bases removed from V and 3 bases from J, the gap between germline ends came to 10 bases. The CDR3 runs 14 residues. From germline, CDR1 is MNHNS and CDR2 SASEGT. CDR3 sequence: CASSAVADYNEQFF. For the CDR3, the DNA is TGTGCCAGCAGTGCGGTAGCGGACTACAATGAGCAGTTCTTC.

V usage is TRBV2 and J usage is TRBJ2-7; D uncertain. V lost 6 bases and J lost 1, with 10 bases in between. Germline CDR1 reads SNHLY; CDR2 reads FYNNEI. The CDR3 sequence is 13 residues long. The CDR3 bases are TGTGCCAGCAGGCCAGTTAATTCCTACGAGCAGTACTTC. Translated, it gives CASRPVNSYEQYF.

This chain joins TRBV29-1 and TRBJ1-2; 12 bases are a match to TRBD1. The length of the CDR3 is 15 residues. CDR1 is SQVTM, CDR2 ANQGSEA, per germline. The V and J ends lost 5 bases and 2 bases, in that order; junction bases with no gene match: 6. The CDR3 reads CSVPGTGGGNYGYTF. The DNA for the CDR3 is TGCAGCGTTCCCGGGACAGGGGGCGGAAACTATGGCTACACCTTC.